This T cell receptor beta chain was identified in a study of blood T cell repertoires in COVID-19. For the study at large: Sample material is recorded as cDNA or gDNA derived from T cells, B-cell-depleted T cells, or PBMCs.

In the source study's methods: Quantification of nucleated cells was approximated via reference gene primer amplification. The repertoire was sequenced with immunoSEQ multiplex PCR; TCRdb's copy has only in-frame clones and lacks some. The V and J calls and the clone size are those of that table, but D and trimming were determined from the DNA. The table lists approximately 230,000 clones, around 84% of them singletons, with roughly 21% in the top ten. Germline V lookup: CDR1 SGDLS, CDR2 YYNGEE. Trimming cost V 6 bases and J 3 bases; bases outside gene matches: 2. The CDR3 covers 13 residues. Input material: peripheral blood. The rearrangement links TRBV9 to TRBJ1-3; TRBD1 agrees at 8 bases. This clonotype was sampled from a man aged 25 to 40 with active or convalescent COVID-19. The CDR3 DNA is TGTGCCAGCACCGGGACAGGTGGAAACACCATATATTTT. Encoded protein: CASTGTGGNTIYF. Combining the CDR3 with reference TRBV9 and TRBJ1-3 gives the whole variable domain DSGVTQTPKHLITATGQRVTLRCSPRSGDLSVYWYQQSLDQGLQFLIQYYNGEERAKGNILERFSAQQFPDLHSELNLSSLELGDSALYFCASTGTGGNTIYFGEGSWLTVV.